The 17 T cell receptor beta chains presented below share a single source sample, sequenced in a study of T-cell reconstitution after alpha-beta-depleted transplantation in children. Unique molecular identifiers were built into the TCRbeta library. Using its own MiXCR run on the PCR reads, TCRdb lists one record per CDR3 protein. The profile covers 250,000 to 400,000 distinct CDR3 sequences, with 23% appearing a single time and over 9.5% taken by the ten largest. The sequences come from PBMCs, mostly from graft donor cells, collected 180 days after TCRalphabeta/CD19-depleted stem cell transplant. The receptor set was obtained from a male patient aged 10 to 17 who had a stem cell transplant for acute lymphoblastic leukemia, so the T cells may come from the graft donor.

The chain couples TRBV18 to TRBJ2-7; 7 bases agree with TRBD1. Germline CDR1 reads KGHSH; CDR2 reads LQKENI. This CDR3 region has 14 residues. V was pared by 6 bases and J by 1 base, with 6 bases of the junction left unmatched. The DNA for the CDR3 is TGTGCCAGCTCTCACAGGGGAAGGTCCTACGAGCAGTACTTC. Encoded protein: CASSHRGRSYEQYF.

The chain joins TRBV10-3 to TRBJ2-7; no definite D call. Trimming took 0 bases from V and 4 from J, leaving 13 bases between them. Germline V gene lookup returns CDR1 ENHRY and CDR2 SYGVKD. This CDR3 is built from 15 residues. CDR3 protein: CAISESGLQSYEQYF. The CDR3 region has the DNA TGTGCCATCAGTGAGTCGGGTCTGCAGAGTTACGAGCAGTACTTC.

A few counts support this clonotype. CDR3 sequence reads: CATSSGTGDFNQPQHF. For the CDR3, the DNA is TGTGCCACCAGCAGCGGGACAGGCGATTTTAATCAGCCCCAGCATTTT. The genes are TRBV15 and TRBJ1-5; 8 bases align to TRBD1. V was clipped by 3 bases and J by 4 bases; unmatched bases: 8. The germline gives CDR1 LNHNV, CDR2 YYDKDF (reference sequence). CDR3 length: 16 amino acids.

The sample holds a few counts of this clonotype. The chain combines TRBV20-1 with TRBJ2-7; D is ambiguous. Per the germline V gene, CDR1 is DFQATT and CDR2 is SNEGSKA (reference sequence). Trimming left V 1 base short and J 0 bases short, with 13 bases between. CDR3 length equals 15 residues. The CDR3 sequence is CSARGPWATSYEQYF. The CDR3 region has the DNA TGCAGTGCTAGAGGCCCTTGGGCCACCTCCTACGAGCAGTACTTC.

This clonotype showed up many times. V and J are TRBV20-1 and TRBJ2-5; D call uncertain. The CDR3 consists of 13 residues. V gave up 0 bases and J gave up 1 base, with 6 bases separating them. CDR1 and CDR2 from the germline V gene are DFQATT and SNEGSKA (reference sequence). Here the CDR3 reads CSAREAPQETQYF. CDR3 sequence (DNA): TGCAGTGCTAGAGAGGCACCCCAAGAGACCCAGTACTTC.

For the CDR3, the DNA is TGCGCCAGCAGCTCCGACACTTTTAATTCACCCCTCCACTTT. This translates into CASSSDTFNSPLHF. The chain links TRBV5-1 to TRBJ1-6; D is ambiguous. The CDR3 has 14 amino acids. Germline V gene sequence: CDR1 SGHRS, CDR2 YFSETQ. V was cut by 3 bases and J by 6 bases, with 10 bases left in between.

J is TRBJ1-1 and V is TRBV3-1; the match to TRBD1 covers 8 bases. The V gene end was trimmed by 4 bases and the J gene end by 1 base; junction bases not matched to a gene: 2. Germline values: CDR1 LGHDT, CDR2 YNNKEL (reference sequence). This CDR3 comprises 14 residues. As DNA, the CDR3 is TGTGCCAGCAGCCCCAGGGGGCAGAACACTGAAGCTTTCTTT. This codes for CASSPRGQNTEAFF.

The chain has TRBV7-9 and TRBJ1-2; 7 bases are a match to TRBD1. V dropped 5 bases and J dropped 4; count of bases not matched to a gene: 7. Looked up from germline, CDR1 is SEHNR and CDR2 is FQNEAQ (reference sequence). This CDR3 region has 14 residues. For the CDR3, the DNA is TGTGCCAGCAGCCACCCGGGACAGTTCTATGGCTACACCTTC. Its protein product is CASSHPGQFYGYTF.

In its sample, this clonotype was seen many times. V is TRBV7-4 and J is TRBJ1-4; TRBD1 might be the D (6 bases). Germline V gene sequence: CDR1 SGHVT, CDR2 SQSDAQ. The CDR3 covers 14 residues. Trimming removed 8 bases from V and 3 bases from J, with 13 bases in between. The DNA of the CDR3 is TGTGCCAGCCGCCTTGGACAGTCTAATGAAAAACTGTTTTTT. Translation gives CASRLGQSNEKLFF.

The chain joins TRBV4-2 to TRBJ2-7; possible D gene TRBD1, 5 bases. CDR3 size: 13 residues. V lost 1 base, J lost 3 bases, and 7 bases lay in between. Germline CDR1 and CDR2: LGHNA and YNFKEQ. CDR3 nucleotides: TGTGCCAGCAGCCAAGCCGACAGCTACGAGCAGTACTTC. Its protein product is CASSQADSYEQYF.

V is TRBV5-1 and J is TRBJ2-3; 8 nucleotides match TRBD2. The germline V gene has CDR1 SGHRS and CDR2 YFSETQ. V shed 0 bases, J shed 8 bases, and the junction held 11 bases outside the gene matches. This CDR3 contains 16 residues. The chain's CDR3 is CASSLGEDSGTGTQYF. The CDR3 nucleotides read TGCGCCAGCAGCTTGGGGGAGGATAGCGGGACCGGTACGCAGTATTTT.

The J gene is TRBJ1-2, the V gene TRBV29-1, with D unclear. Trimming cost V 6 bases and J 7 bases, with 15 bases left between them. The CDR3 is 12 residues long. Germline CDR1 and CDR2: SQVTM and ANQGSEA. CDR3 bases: TGCAGCGTCCGAGGTGGTGGCGGTGGCTACACCTTC. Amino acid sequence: CSVRGGGGGYTF. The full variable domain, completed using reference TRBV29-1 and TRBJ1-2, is SAVISQKPSRDICQRGTSLTIQCQVDSQVTMMFWYRQQPGQSLTLIATANQGSEATYESGFVIDKFPISRPNLTFSTLTVSNMSPEDSSIYLCSVRGGGGGYTFGSGTRLTVV.

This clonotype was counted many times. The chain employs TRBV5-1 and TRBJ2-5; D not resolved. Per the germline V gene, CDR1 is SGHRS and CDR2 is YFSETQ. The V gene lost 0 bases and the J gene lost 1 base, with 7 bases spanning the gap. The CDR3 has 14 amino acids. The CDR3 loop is CASSLVQLQETQYF. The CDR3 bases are TGCGCCAGCAGCTTGGTCCAGCTCCAAGAGACCCAGTACTTC.

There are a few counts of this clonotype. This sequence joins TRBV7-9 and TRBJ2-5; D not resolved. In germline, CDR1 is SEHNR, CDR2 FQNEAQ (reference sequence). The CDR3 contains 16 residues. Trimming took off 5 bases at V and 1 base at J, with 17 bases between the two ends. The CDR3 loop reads CASSASFRPLQETQYF. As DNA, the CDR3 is TGTGCCAGCAGCGCAAGTTTTCGGCCTCTCCAAGAGACCCAGTACTTC.

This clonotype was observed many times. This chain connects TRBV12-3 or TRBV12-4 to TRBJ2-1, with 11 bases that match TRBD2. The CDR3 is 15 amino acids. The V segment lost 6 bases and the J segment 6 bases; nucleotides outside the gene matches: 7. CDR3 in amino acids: CASRPGTSGPNEQFF. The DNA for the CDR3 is TGTGCCAGCAGACCTGGGACTAGCGGACCCAATGAGCAGTTCTTC.

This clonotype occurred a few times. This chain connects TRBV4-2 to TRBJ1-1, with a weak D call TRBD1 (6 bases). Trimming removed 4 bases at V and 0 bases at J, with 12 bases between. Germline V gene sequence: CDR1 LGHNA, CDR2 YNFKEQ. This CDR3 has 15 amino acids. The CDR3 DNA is TGTGCCAGCAGCCTCCAACAGGGAATGAACACTGAAGCTTTCTTT. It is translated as CASSLQQGMNTEAFF.

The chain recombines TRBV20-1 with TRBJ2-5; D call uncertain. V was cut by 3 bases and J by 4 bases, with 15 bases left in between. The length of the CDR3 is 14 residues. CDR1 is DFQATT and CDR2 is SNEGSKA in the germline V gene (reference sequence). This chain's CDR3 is CSASIGRNTETQYF. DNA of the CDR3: TGCAGTGCTAGTATAGGACGAAACACAGAGACCCAGTACTTC.